This passage covers 9 T cell receptor beta chains from one sample sequenced in a study of blood T cell repertoires in COVID-19 (TCRdb year 2020). The library was obtained by the immunoSEQ multiplex PCR assay. What TCRdb holds here is the immuneACCESS table cut down to in-frame rearrangements. Part of the clones is not present; checked against another copy, under half of the missing clones reflect an unresolved V gene, and the others are unexplained. This sample holds under 350,000 clones; 80% to 90% were observed only once. In total, the top ten clones hold roughly 4.8% of the sample. Material for sequencing was peripheral blood. These receptors originate from a man aged 35 to 55 with acute or convalescent COVID-19.

Remarks on this clone: This same CDR3 is encoded by further DNA sequences in the sample. The chain links TRBV5-1 to TRBJ2-7, with a weak D call TRBD2 (5 bases). Germline V gene sequence: CDR1 SGHRS, CDR2 YFSETQ. The ends were cut back, 5 bases at V and 3 bases at J, with 12 bases in the middle. CDR3 length equals 13 residues. The chain's CDR3 is CASSLAGSYEQYF. Written as DNA, the CDR3 is TGCGCCAGCAGTCTGGCGGGCAGCTACGAGCAGTACTTC.

The chain combines TRBV5-4 with TRBJ1-2; D is perhaps TRBD1 (6 bases). With 2 bases removed from V and 1 base from J, the gap between germline ends came to 21 bases. This CDR3 spans 18 amino acids. CDR1 and CDR2 from the germline V gene are SGHNT and YYREEE (reference sequence). The CDR3 coding sequence is TGTGCCAGCAGCTTTGACCCGGGACACCGTGGTTTTAACTATGGCTACACCTTC. It translates to CASSFDPGHRGFNYGYTF. Full variable domain (rest looked up from reference TRBV5-4 and TRBJ1-2): ETGVTQSPTHLIKTRGQQVTLRCSSQSGHNTVSWYQQALGQGPQFIFQYYREEENGRGNFPPRFSGLQFPNYSSELNVNALELDDSALYLCASSFDPGHRGFNYGYTFGSGTRLTVV.

Here the CDR3 DNA reads TGTGCCAGCAGCCCCCCCGAGAGGGGGCGGCTTAATAGCAATCAGCCCCAGCATTTT. It yields the protein CASSPPERGRLNSNQPQHF. The chain uses TRBV5-4 and TRBJ1-5; 7 bases align to TRBD1. The V and J ends lost 4 bases and 0 bases, in that order; junction bases with no gene match: 16. The length of the CDR3 is 19 residues. Germline values: CDR1 SGHNT, CDR2 YYREEE (reference sequence).

The chain couples TRBV27 to TRBJ1-5, with TRBD1 matching over 10 bases. V was clipped by 8 bases and J by 7 bases; unmatched bases: 8. This CDR3 region has 14 residues. Germline V gene data show CDR1 as MNHEY and CDR2 as SMNVEV (reference sequence). The CDR3 reads CASSGQGFGQPQHF. For the CDR3, the DNA is TGTGCCAGCTCGGGACAGGGGTTCGGGCAGCCCCAGCATTTT.

The rearrangement uses TRBV27 and TRBJ2-7; no definite D call. The CDR3 consists of 13 residues. V was shortened by 2 bases and J by 6 bases, with 11 bases between the two germline ends. CDR1 and CDR2 from the germline V gene are MNHEY and SMNVEV (reference sequence). The CDR3 coding sequence is TGTGCCAGCAGTTTAAACGAGGCGGCCGAGCAGTACTTC. Its translation: CASSLNEAAEQYF.

The rearrangement uses TRBV7-6 and TRBJ1-4, with D uncertain. Per germline, CDR1 SGHVS and CDR2 FNYEAQ. V was clipped by 6 bases and J by 0 bases, with 11 bases between them. This CDR3 has 15 residues. In DNA, the CDR3 is TGTGCCAGCAGTAGCGGAAAAACAACTAATGAAAAACTGTTTTTT. It encodes CASSSGKTTNEKLFF. The whole variable domain, remainder taken from reference TRBV7-6 and TRBJ1-4, is GAGVSQSPRYKVTKRGQDVALRCDPISGHVSLYWYRQALGQGPEFLTYFNYEAQQDKSGLPNDRFSAERPEGSISTLTIQRTEQRDSAMYRCASSSGKTTNEKLFFGSGTQLSVL.

The sample holds one count of this clone. The chain recombines TRBV24-1 with TRBJ1-1; 12 bases are a match to TRBD1. The CDR3 length is 17 residues. V shed 5 bases, J shed 5 bases, and the junction held 11 bases outside the gene matches. Germline V gene lookup returns CDR1 KGHDR and CDR2 SFDVKD. In nucleotides, the CDR3 is TGTGCCACCAGTGGCAGTCCGGGACAGGGGGCAGGAACTGAAGCTTTCTTT. Its protein product is CATSGSPGQGAGTEAFF.

This rearrangement joins TRBV6-5 to TRBJ1-2; tentatively, D is TRBD1 (6 bases). Trimming stripped 6 bases from V and 8 bases from J, with 19 bases between. The CDR3 covers 14 residues. Germline V gene sequence: CDR1 MNHEY, CDR2 SVGAGI. The CDR3 nucleotides read TGTGCCAGCAGAACCCCGGGACACCCAGGAGGCTACACCTTC. It translates to CASRTPGHPGGYTF.

A remark on this clone: This specimen includes other DNA sequences encoding the same CDR3. V usage is TRBV7-9 and J usage is TRBJ1-5; 7 bases align to TRBD1. This CDR3 has 13 residues. Germline assignment: CDR1 SEHNR and CDR2 FQNEAQ (reference sequence). V trimming: 5 bases; J trimming: 2 bases; junction bases outside the gene matches: 0. CDR3 bases: TGTGCCAGCAGCCAGGGGGGCAATCAGCCCCAGCATTTT. It yields the protein CASSQGGNQPQHF. The entire variable domain, with the rest obtained from reference TRBV7-9 and TRBJ1-5, is as follows: DTGVSQNPRHKITKRGQNVTFRCDPISEHNRLYWYRQTLGQGPEFLTYFQNEAQLEKSRLLSDRFSAERPKGSFSTLEIQRTEQGDSAMYLCASSQGGNQPQHFGDGTRLSIL.